One and the same sample provided the 8 T cell receptor beta chains below, sequenced in a study of blood T cell repertoires in COVID-19. TCRdb's table, derived via immunoSEQ multiplex PCR, lists solely in-frame clones and lacks some. The data hold about 31,000 clones, with 88% observed a single time. Sequencing was done on a sample of peripheral blood. These receptors were taken from a man aged 60 to 75 with COVID-19, enrolled during active disease.

Written as DNA, the CDR3 is TGTGCCAGCAGCTTCCCTCTTAGTGGCTATGGCTACACCTTC. Translated: CASSFPLSGYGYTF. The chain carries TRBV7-2 and TRBJ1-2; D call uncertain. This CDR3 comprises 14 residues. V was pared by 3 bases and J by 4 bases, with 12 bases between. Germline V gene lookup returns CDR1 SGHTA and CDR2 FQGNSA.

J is TRBJ1-1 and V is TRBV28; 7 bases agree with TRBD1. The junction had 8 bases not matched to a gene; V was cut back by 6 bases and J by 1 base. This CDR3 has 15 residues. CDR1 and CDR2 from the germline V gene are MDHEN and SYDVKM. The CDR3: CASRPWDSKNTEAFF. DNA of the CDR3: TGTGCCAGCAGACCTTGGGACAGCAAGAACACTGAAGCTTTCTTT.

The J gene is TRBJ2-6, the V gene TRBV4-3; unclear D gene. The germline CDR1 and CDR2 sequences are LGHNA and YSLEER. V gave up 0 bases and J gave up 0 bases, with 9 bases separating them. This CDR3 has 17 residues. The CDR3 sequence: CASSQESALSGANVLTF. The CDR3 DNA reads TGCGCCAGCAGCCAAGAATCCGCACTCTCTGGGGCCAACGTCCTGACTTTC.

The chain couples TRBV27 to TRBJ2-7; D is possibly TRBD2 (6 bases). Germline V gene data show CDR1 as MNHEY and CDR2 as SMNVEV (reference sequence). This CDR3 region has 15 residues. V was clipped by 6 bases and J by 1 base, with 16 bases between them. DNA of the CDR3: TGTGCCAGCAGCCTAGCGACCGGGACTTCCTACGAGCAGTACTTC. Translation: CASSLATGTSYEQYF.

The V and J genes are TRBV2 and TRBJ1-1, with D uncertain. Germline CDR1 and CDR2: SNHLY and FYNNEI. The CDR3 sequence is 13 residues long. Trimming cost V 1 base and J 4 bases, with 7 bases left between them. CDR3 bases: TGTGCCAGCAGTGAAGGGGAGGTCACTGAAGCTTTCTTT. Translated: CASSEGEVTEAFF.

The chain links TRBV15 to TRBJ1-1; D possibly corresponds to TRBD1 (5 bases). With 0 bases removed from V and 0 bases from J, the gap between germline ends came to 8 bases. The CDR3 is 15 residues long. Germline V CDR1 and CDR2: LNHNV, YYDKDF (reference sequence). CDR3 amino acids: CATSREGDLNTEAFF. The CDR3 bases are TGTGCCACCAGCAGAGAAGGGGATTTGAACACTGAAGCTTTCTTT.

This chain joins TRBV7-2 and TRBJ2-7; TRBD2 aligns across 14 bases. V shed 4 bases and J 3 bases; nucleotides not matched to a gene: 8. CDR3 size: 17 residues. Germline V CDR1 and CDR2: SGHTA, FQGNSA. For the CDR3, the DNA is TGTGCCAGCAGCTCGATACCGGGACTAGCGGGAGACTACGAGCAGTACTTC. This encodes CASSSIPGLAGDYEQYF.

The chain recombines TRBV5-4 with TRBJ1-1; 8 nucleotides match TRBD1. The CDR3 runs to 14 residues. Germline CDR1 SGHNT, CDR2 YYREEE (reference sequence). V dropped 5 bases and J dropped 6; count of bases not matched to a gene: 9. The CDR3 here is CASSEDRADSEAFF. In DNA form, the CDR3 reads TGTGCCAGCAGTGAGGACAGGGCCGATTCTGAAGCTTTCTTT.